Presented here are 20 T cell receptor beta chains from one specimen sequenced in a study of shared clonotypes between healthy human individuals. Sequenced by immunoSEQ multiplex PCR; TCRdb stores in-frame clones only, minus some. The table includes under 650,000 clones, roughly 95% detected once. The sample taken for sequencing was naive CD4+ T cells sorted from blood. As to subset: CD45RA+ positively selected. The receptors were sampled from a woman younger than 45 in good health.

This chain connects TRBV28 to TRBJ2-3, with 11 positions matching TRBD1. Unmatched junction bases numbered 2, after V lost 3 bases and J lost 3 bases. The germline V gene has CDR1 MDHEN and CDR2 SYDVKM. The CDR3 consists of 15 residues. The CDR3 bases are TGTGCCAGCAGTTTTGGACAGGGGGCAACAGATACGCAGTATTTT. Amino acids: CASSFGQGATDTQYF.

The chain links TRBV27 to TRBJ2-7; 9 bases align to TRBD1. The V and J ends lost 8 bases and 2 bases, in that order; junction bases with no gene match: 13. There are 16 residues in the CDR3. Germline V lookup: CDR1 MNHEY, CDR2 SMNVEV (reference sequence). As DNA, the CDR3 is TGTGCCAGCCAAAGAGGACAGGGGCGCGATACCTACGAGCAGTACTTC. It encodes CASQRGQGRDTYEQYF.

Points on this clone: This specimen includes other DNA sequences encoding the same CDR3. The gene calls are TRBV19 and TRBJ1-2; D ambiguous. Trimming took off 1 base at V and 2 bases at J, with 5 bases between the two ends. There are 13 residues in the CDR3. In germline, CDR1 is LNHDA, CDR2 SQIVND (reference sequence). CDR3 region: CASSIAGNYGYTF. CDR3 DNA sequence: TGTGCCAGTAGTATAGCCGGGAACTATGGCTACACCTTC.

V and J are TRBV7-3 and TRBJ2-5; 14 bases align to TRBD2. V gave up 5 bases and J gave up 4 bases; unmatched junction bases: 21. This CDR3 has 21 residues. Germline-derived CDR1 and CDR2 are SGHTA and FQGTGA. CDR3 DNA sequence: TGTGCCAGCAGCCGACGACCGGGACTAGCGGGAGCACGAGCGGCCGGAGAGACCCAGTACTTC. Translation: CASSRRPGLAGARAAGETQYF.

The chain is built from TRBV13 and TRBJ2-7; 12 bases fit TRBD2. This CDR3 is built from 12 residues. The germline CDR1 and CDR2 sequences are PRHDT and FYEKMQ (reference sequence). The V gene end was trimmed by 5 bases and the J gene end by 12 bases; junction bases not matched to a gene: 5. The DNA of the CDR3 is TGTGCCAGCAGCGCGGGACTAGCGGGCGCGTACTTC. As protein: CASSAGLAGAYF.

V is TRBV4-1 and J is TRBJ1-5, with a possible D match to TRBD1 (5 bases). V was cut by 0 bases and J by 1 base, with 10 bases left in between. The CDR3 sequence is 16 residues long. The germline gives CDR1 MGHRA, CDR2 YSYEKL. As DNA, the CDR3 is TGCGCCAGCAGCCAAGATCTGGCAGGGAGCAATCAGCCCCAGCATTTT. It specifies CASSQDLAGSNQPQHF.

The chain couples TRBV7-2 to TRBJ2-6; a weak D match, TRBD1 (6 bases). Germline V lookup: CDR1 SGHTA, CDR2 FQGNSA. V gave up 5 bases and J gave up 0 bases, with 11 bases separating them. The CDR3 is 16 amino acids. The CDR3 here is CASSKGEVSGANVLTF. CDR3 in DNA: TGTGCCAGCAGCAAGGGGGAAGTCTCTGGGGCCAACGTCCTGACTTTC.

V gene TRBV10-3 combines with J gene TRBJ2-7; TRBD2 agrees at 11 bases. Losses at the gene ends were 11 bases for V and 5 bases for J; bases not matched to a gene: 14. The CDR3 is 15 residues long. The germline gives CDR1 ENHRY, CDR2 SYGVKD. DNA for the CDR3: TGTGCCGCCAGTCGGCTAGCGGGAGGATTGAACGAGCAGTACTTC. This codes for CAASRLAGGLNEQYF.

This chain uses TRBV9 with TRBJ1-2; D gene uncertain. There are 13 residues in the CDR3. V shed 3 bases and J shed 2 bases, with 8 bases lying between them. CDR1 and CDR2 (germline): SGDLS, YYNGEE. CDR3 protein: CASSANRNYGYTF. The CDR3 DNA reads TGTGCCAGCAGCGCCAACCGAAACTATGGCTACACCTTC.

This clone was recorded only once. The gene calls are TRBV28 and TRBJ2-6; 9 nucleotides align to TRBD1. The CDR3 has 15 amino acids. CDR1 MDHEN and CDR2 SYDVKM come from the germline V gene. With 1 base clipped from V and 11 bases from J, the junction kept 6 bases outside the gene matches. The CDR3 is CASSLSGTGNDVLTF. CDR3 DNA: TGTGCCAGCAGTTTATCGGGGACAGGGAATGACGTCCTGACTTTC.

V is TRBV2 and J is TRBJ1-2, with D unresolved. Germline-derived CDR1 and CDR2 are SNHLY and FYNNEI. V was cut by 1 base and J by 4 bases, with 16 bases left in between. This CDR3 is built from 16 residues. CDR3 sequence: CASSEDLGRDTYGYTF. The CDR3 DNA follows: TGTGCCAGCAGTGAAGATCTCGGGCGGGATACCTATGGCTACACCTTC.

This clone appeared once. This chain links TRBV6-5 with TRBJ1-1; 7 nucleotides match TRBD1. Trimming cost V 0 bases and J 0 bases; bases outside gene matches: 4. CDR1 is MNHEY, CDR2 SVGAGI, per germline. This CDR3 contains 16 residues. CDR3 bases: TGTGCCAGCAGTTACTCTGCGGGGACAGTGAACACTGAAGCTTTCTTT. Translated, it gives CASSYSAGTVNTEAFF.

The chain uses TRBV7-3 and TRBJ2-7, with 14 bases lining up with TRBD2. Germline V gene sequence: CDR1 SGHTA, CDR2 FQGTGA. The CDR3 extends over 15 amino acids. Trimming at V came to 4 bases and at J to 3 bases, leaving 2 bases not matched to a gene. CDR3 sequence (DNA): TGTGCCAGCAGCTCCGGGACTAGCGGGAGCTACGAGCAGTACTTC. Its translation is CASSSGTSGSYEQYF. The full variable domain, its missing parts supplied by reference TRBV7-3 and TRBJ2-7, is GAGVSQTPSNKVTEKGKYVELRCDPISGHTALYWYRQSLGQGPEFLIYFQGTGAADDSGLPNDRFFAVRPEGSVSTLKIQRTERGDSAVYLCASSSGTSGSYEQYFGPGTRLTVT.

The chain has TRBV28 and TRBJ1-1, with a possible D match to TRBD1 (5 bases). Deletions cut 8 bases from V and 5 bases from J, with 15 bases between. The germline gives CDR1 MDHEN, CDR2 SYDVKM. This CDR3 comprises 13 residues. The CDR3 spells CASHGGEVTEAFF. Written as DNA, the CDR3 is TGTGCCAGCCACGGGGGAGAGGTGACTGAAGCTTTCTTT.

The chain couples TRBV5-8 to TRBJ2-6, with TRBD1 identical over 11 bases. The CDR3 consists of 17 residues. Germline lookup yields CDR1 SGHTS and CDR2 YDEGEE. Trimming took 7 bases from V and 6 from J; bases not matched to a gene: 12. This CDR3 is CASGPGQGVWEANVLTF. The CDR3 nucleotides are TGTGCCAGCGGACCGGGACAGGGGGTATGGGAGGCCAACGTCCTGACTTTC.

This clone has just one count. The CDR3 reads CASSPSLGRTYEQYF. The CDR3 coding sequence is TGTGCCAGCAGCCCCAGTCTGGGCCGTACCTACGAGCAGTACTTC. The chain is built from TRBV28 and TRBJ2-7; D remains ambiguous. The CDR3 is 15 residues long. Germline V CDR1 and CDR2: MDHEN, SYDVKM. The ends were cut back, 6 bases at V and 2 bases at J, with 17 bases in the middle.

This chain links TRBV7-9 with TRBJ2-7; 10 nucleotides match TRBD1. V lost 0 bases to trimming and J lost 3 bases; unmatched junction nucleotides: 8. The CDR3 has 17 residues. Germline V CDR1 and CDR2: SEHNR, FQNEAQ (reference sequence). Written as DNA, the CDR3 is TGTGCCAGCAGCTTAGCGCCACCGGGACAGGGGTTCTACGAGCAGTACTTC. Translating it yields CASSLAPPGQGFYEQYF.

This chain uses TRBV27 with TRBJ1-5; tentative D call: TRBD1 (5 bases). The V end was cut by 6 bases, the J end by 6 bases, with 12 bases between. The CDR3 runs to 13 residues. In germline, CDR1 is MNHEY, CDR2 SMNVEV (reference sequence). CDR3 residues: CASSPSQGQPQHF. The CDR3 DNA is TGTGCCAGCAGCCCTTCCCAGGGTCAGCCCCAGCATTTT.

The CDR3 nucleotides read TGCGCCAGCAGCCCAGCCTCTAGCGCCAGCTCCTACAATGAGCAGTTCTTC. It encodes CASSPASSASSYNEQFF. V is TRBV5-1 and J is TRBJ2-1; possibly TRBD2 for D (6 bases). The CDR3 is 17 residues long. The V gene lost 4 bases and the J gene lost 0 bases, with 17 bases spanning the gap. Germline V gene data show CDR1 as SGHRS and CDR2 as YFSETQ.

The V gene is TRBV6-5, the J gene TRBJ1-1; D unclear. Trimming took off 0 bases at V and 0 bases at J, with 8 bases between the two ends. CDR1 MNHEY and CDR2 SVGAGI come from the germline V gene. The CDR3 has 15 amino acids. The CDR3 sequence is CASSYSTRVNTEAFF. As DNA, the CDR3 is TGTGCCAGCAGTTACTCGACACGGGTGAACACTGAAGCTTTCTTT.